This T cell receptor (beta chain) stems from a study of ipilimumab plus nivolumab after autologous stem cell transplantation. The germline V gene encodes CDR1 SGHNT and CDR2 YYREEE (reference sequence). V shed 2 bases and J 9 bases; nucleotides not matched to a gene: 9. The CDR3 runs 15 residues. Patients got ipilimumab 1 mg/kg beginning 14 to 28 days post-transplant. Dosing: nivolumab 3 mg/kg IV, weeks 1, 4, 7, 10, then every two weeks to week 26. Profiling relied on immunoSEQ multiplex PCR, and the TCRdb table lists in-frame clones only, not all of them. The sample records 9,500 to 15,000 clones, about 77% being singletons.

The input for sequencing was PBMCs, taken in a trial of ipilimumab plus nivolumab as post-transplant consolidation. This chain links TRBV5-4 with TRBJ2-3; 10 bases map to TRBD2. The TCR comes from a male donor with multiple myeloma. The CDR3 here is CASSFGLAGAATQYF. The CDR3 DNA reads TGTGCCAGCAGCTTCGGGCTAGCGGGGGCGGCGACGCAGTATTTT.